This T cell receptor (beta chain) derives from a study of blood T cell repertoires in COVID-19. Study background: Acute-phase and convalescent COVID-19 samples originated in the United States, Italy and Spain.

This clone appeared a single time. The assay was immunoSEQ multiplex PCR, and TCRdb's table has in-frame clones only and misses some. Of under 100,000 clones in the sample, about 89% are singletons; the top ten hold roughly 3.5%. The CDR3 consists of 16 residues. V was pared by 2 bases and J by 5 bases, with 8 bases of the junction left unmatched. The germline V gene encodes CDR1 LGHDT and CDR2 YNNKEL (reference sequence). The sample comprised peripheral blood. The sequence was collected from a woman in her 70s with acute or convalescent COVID-19. This chain connects TRBV3-1 (or the pseudogene TRBV3-2) to TRBJ2-5; 10 bases align to TRBD1. For the CDR3, the DNA is TGTGCCAGCAGCCAATCCGGGACAGGGGATTTGGAGACCCAGTACTTC. It yields the protein CASSQSGTGDLETQYF.